This TCR beta chain comes out of a study of lymphopenia after photon versus proton radiotherapy. Study-wide results and limits: Post-nadir TCR diversity decline inversely tracked overall survival among those who died. Proton therapy kept repertoires fairly stable, unlike photons, which gained effector/memory cells.

Comments on this clone: Its specificity is not known.

CDR1 is SNHLY and CDR2 is FYNNEI in the germline V gene. CDR3 size: 16 residues. V gave up 6 bases and J gave up 6 bases; unmatched junction bases: 12. The method was immunoSEQ multiplex PCR; TCRdb's version includes in-frame clones alone and lacks a portion of them. The sample holds 30,000 or so clones; roughly 89% are singletons and the top ten take about 50%. Specimen: peripheral blood, collected from a patient treated with proton-based radiotherapy. The receptor was derived from a woman in her sixties or seventies with cholangiocarcinoma. Some clones in this sample may be carry-over from other donors' samples. The genes are TRBV2 and TRBJ2-7; 12 bases map to TRBD1. DNA for the CDR3: TGTGCCAGCAGGAAAAAGCCGGGACAGGGGGCGTTCGAGCAGTACTTC. Translated: CASRKKPGQGAFEQYF.